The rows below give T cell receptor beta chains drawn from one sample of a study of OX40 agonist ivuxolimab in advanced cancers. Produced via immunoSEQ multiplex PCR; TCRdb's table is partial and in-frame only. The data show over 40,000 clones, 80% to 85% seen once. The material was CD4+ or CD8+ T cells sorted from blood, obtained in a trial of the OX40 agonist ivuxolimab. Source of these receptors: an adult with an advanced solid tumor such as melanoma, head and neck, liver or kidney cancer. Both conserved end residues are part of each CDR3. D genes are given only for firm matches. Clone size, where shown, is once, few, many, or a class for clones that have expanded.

CASSRSSGGTYNEQFF,TGTGCCAGTAGTAGGTCTAGCGGGGGGACATACAATGAGCAGTTCTTC,TRBV19,16,once,TRBD2,TRBJ2-1
CASSMPGTGVYEQYF,TGTGCCAGCAGCATGCCCGGGACAGGGGTCTACGAGCAGTACTTC,TRBV7-8,15,.,TRBD1,TRBJ2-7
CASTAGEHQETQYF,TGTGCCAGCACAGCGGGGGAGCACCAAGAGACCCAGTACTTC,TRBV9,14,few,TRBD2,TRBJ2-5
CASSYSGINTEAFF,TGTGCCAGCAGTTACTCTGGGATAAACACTGAAGCTTTCTTT,TRBV6-5,14,few,.,TRBJ1-1
CASSPQLAGGYNEQFF,TGTGCCAGTAGTCCCCAACTAGCGGGGGGTTACAATGAGCAGTTCTTC,TRBV19,16,.,TRBD2,TRBJ2-1
CAISEDRGNYGYTF,TGTGCCATCAGTGAAGACAGGGGCAACTATGGCTACACCTTC,TRBV10-3,14,.,TRBD1,TRBJ1-2
CASSGTGTYEQYF,TGTGCCAGCAGCGGGACAGGGACCTACGAGCAGTACTTC,TRBV27,13,.,TRBD1,TRBJ2-7
CASSLDLAASSYEQYF,TGCGCCAGCAGCTTGGACCTAGCGGCCAGCTCCTACGAGCAGTACTTC,TRBV5-1,16,.,TRBD2,TRBJ2-7
CASSLGLAGEETQYF,TGTGCCAGCAGCTTGGGACTAGCGGGGGAAGAGACCCAGTACTTC,TRBV5-4,15,.,TRBD2,TRBJ2-5
CASSPSGGSTGELFF,TGCGCCAGCAGCCCTAGCGGGGGGAGCACCGGGGAGCTGTTTTTT,TRBV5-1,15,.,TRBD2,TRBJ2-2
CASSLEGNNQPQHF,TGTGCCAGCAGCTTGGAGGGGAACAATCAGCCCCAGCATTTT,TRBV5-8,14,.,.,TRBJ1-5
CASSLAFPGVNTEAFF,TGTGCCAGCAGTCTCGCTTTCCCGGGTGTTAACACTGAAGCTTTCTTT,TRBV27,16,.,.,TRBJ1-1
CASSDAGPYEQYF,TGTGCCAGCAGTGATGCCGGACCCTACGAGCAGTACTTC,TRBV2,13,.,.,TRBJ2-7
CASSEGGQGAHEQYF,TGTGCCAGCAGTGAAGGGGGACAGGGGGCCCACGAGCAGTACTTC,TRBV2,15,.,TRBD1,TRBJ2-7
CASKGPTDTQYF,TGTGCCAGTAAAGGGCCCACAGATACGCAGTATTTT,TRBV27,12,.,.,TRBJ2-3
CASSLVVSRQNYGYTF,TGTGCCAGCAGCTTGGTGGTGAGCAGACAGAACTATGGCTACACCTTC,TRBV5-6,16,.,.,TRBJ1-2
CASSLSGSKTEAFF,TGTGCCAGCAGTTTATCAGGGTCCAAAACTGAAGCTTTCTTT,TRBV27,14,.,.,TRBJ1-1
CSVAVGGGQETQYF,TGCAGCGTTGCGGTCGGGGGAGGCCAAGAGACCCAGTACTTC,TRBV29-1,14,.,.,TRBJ2-5
CASSKGSYEQYF,TGTGCCAGCAGTAAAGGATCCTACGAGCAGTACTTC,TRBV6-5,12,.,.,TRBJ2-7
CASSALFSGAVYEQYF,TGTGCCAGCAGTGCCCTGTTTAGCGGGGCCGTCTACGAGCAGTACTTC,TRBV6-1,16,.,TRBD2,TRBJ2-7
CASSQPGDRPNYGYTF,TGTGCCAGCAGCCAACCCGGGGACAGACCTAACTATGGCTACACCTTC,TRBV16,16,.,TRBD1,TRBJ1-2
CASSATGSGGTDTQYF,TGCGCCAGCAGCGCTACAGGTTCGGGGGGCACAGATACGCAGTATTTT,TRBV5-1,16,few,.,TRBJ2-3
CASSQDVRRGSYNEQFF,TGCGCCAGCAGCCAAGATGTCCGGCGGGGCTCCTACAATGAGCAGTTCTTC,TRBV4-3,17,few,.,TRBJ2-1
CASSVGAYAGYTF,TGTGCCAGCAGCGTAGGGGCATACGCGGGCTACACCTTC,TRBV9,13,.,.,TRBJ1-2
CASRSGAVNYGYTF,TGTGCCAGCAGATCCGGGGCGGTAAACTATGGCTACACCTTC,TRBV6-1,14,few,.,TRBJ1-2
CASTITGTYEQYF,TGTGCCAGCACCATAACGGGGACCTACGAGCAGTACTTC,TRBV6-6,13,.,.,TRBJ2-7
CASSPPSGVTDTQYF,TGTGCCAGCTCACCCCCTAGCGGGGTCACAGATACGCAGTATTTT,TRBV18,15,.,TRBD2,TRBJ2-3
CASSLPGAAMGGYTF,TGTGCCAGCAGCCTCCCAGGGGCCGCTATGGGTGGCTACACCTTC,TRBV6-5,15,.,.,TRBJ1-2
CASSKPGQGNEQYF,TGTGCCAGTAGTAAGCCTGGACAGGGAAACGAGCAGTACTTC,TRBV19,14,.,TRBD1,TRBJ2-7